Below are 6 T cell receptor beta chains sequenced from a single sample in a study of identical twins. One entry per CDR3 protein results from TCRdb running MiXCR on the 5' RACE reads. The repertoire holds 1.5 million to 2 million distinct CDR3 sequences, under 35% seen once, with 0.27% in the top ten. The specimen was cord blood. The receptors shown here come from a newborn girl in good health.

On this clonotype: The junction does not match germline at one end; this may be a read error. The V call is TRBV24-1, the J call TRBJ1-5, with D perhaps matching TRBD1 (6 bases). The CDR3 loop spans 16 amino acids. From germline, CDR1 is KGHDR and CDR2 SFDVKD. Here the CDR3 DNA reads TGTGTCACCAGTGATTTGCAGGGACACTTCAATCAGCCCCAGCATTTT. This encodes CVTSDLQGHFNQPQHF.

The table lists this clonotype with many counts. V is TRBV10-3 and J is TRBJ2-3; 10 bases agree with TRBD2. The CDR3 consists of 15 residues. Germline values: CDR1 ENHRY, CDR2 SYGVKD. V gave up 5 bases and J gave up 1 base; unmatched junction bases: 3. Written as DNA, the CDR3 is TGTGCCATCAGTCCTAGCGGGGGAGGCACAGATACGCAGTATTTT. It specifies CAISPSGGGTDTQYF.

This clonotype came up a few times. The chain has TRBV29-1 and TRBJ1-1, with TRBD1 as a possible D gene (6 bases). CDR1 and CDR2 (germline): SQVTM, ANQGSEA. Trimming took off 3 bases at V and 10 bases at J, with 12 bases between the two ends. This CDR3 has 11 residues. The DNA for the CDR3 is TGCAGCGTTGAGGGGACACCCTTAGCTTTCTTT. It encodes CSVEGTPLAFF. Variable domain in full (rest from reference TRBV29-1 and TRBJ1-1): SAVISQKPSRDICQRGTSLTIQCQVDSQVTMMFWYRQQPGQSLTLIATANQGSEATYESGFVIDKFPISRPNLTFSTLTVSNMSPEDSSIYLCSVEGTPLAFFGQGTRLTVV.

The chain recombines TRBV14 with TRBJ2-2; TRBD2 matches 11 bases. CDR1 and CDR2 from the germline V gene are SGHDN and FVKESK. Trimming removed 7 bases from V and 8 bases from J; junction bases left unmatched: 3. The length of the CDR3 is 13 residues. The CDR3 nucleotides are TGTGCCAGCAAACTAGCGGGAGCAGGGGAGCTGTTTTTT. Protein product: CASKLAGAGELFF.

This clonotype was seen a handful of times. One junction end does not reproduce the germline sequence, and a read error may be involved. The chain carries TRBV6-5 and TRBJ1-2, with a possible D match to TRBD1 (5 bases). The CDR3 contains 15 residues. CDR1 and CDR2 from the germline V gene are MNHEY and SVGAGI. In nucleotides, the CDR3 is TGTGCCAGCACTTACGTATACCCAGGGAATTGGGGCTACACCTTC. This gives the protein CASTYVYPGNWGYTF.

A few counts support this clonotype. This chain connects TRBV6-2 or TRBV6-3 to TRBJ2-7; 9 bases match TRBD2. V was clipped by 6 bases and J by 0 bases; unmatched bases: 6. Germline V gene lookup returns CDR1 MNHEY and CDR2 SVGEGT. The CDR3 length is 15 residues. CDR3 bases: TGTGCCAGCAGCTGGGGACTAGCAATCTCCTACGAGCAGTACTTC. It codes for CASSWGLAISYEQYF.